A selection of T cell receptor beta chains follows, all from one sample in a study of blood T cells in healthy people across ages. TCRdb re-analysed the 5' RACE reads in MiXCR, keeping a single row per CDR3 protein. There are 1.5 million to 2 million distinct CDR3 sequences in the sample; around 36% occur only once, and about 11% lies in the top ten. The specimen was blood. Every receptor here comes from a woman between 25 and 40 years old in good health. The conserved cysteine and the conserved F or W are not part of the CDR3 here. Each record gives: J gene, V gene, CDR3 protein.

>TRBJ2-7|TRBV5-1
ASSLATGSPYEQY
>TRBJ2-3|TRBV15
ATSRHPRGAGGSDTQY
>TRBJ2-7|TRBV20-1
SGYFLLYEQY
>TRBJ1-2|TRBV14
ASSQYIEGSRYGYT
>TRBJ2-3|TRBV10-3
AIGGIPDTQY
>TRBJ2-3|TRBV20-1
SARDWTSYRSDTQY
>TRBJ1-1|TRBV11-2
ASSLEGADKTF
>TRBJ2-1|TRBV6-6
ASKETDSYNEQF
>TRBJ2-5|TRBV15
ATSRTRGYEAQY
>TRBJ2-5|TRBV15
ATTVAGGYGETQY
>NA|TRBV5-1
ASSLSGQGSEQY
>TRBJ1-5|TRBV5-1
ASSPGTGANQPQH
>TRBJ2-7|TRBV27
ASSLRAGSLYEQY
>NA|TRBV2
ASRREGRGQETQY
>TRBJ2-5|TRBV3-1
ASSQDPASGVTQY
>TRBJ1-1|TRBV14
ANSLQHTEAF
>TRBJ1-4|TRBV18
ASSPPKTGQGNEKLF
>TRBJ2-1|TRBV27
ARSLVSGSYYNEQF
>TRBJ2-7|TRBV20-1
SARTGDTSVEQY
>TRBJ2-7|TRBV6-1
ASTSDSIYEQY
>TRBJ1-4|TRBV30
AWSRQRNNEKLF
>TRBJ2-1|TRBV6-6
ASREPGQGKF
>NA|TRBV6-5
ACSFSLAGGPLAEQY
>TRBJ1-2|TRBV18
ASSPSIGYT
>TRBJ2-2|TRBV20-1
SAKYPGTGELF
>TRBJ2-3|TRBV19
ASKVPGAGTDTQY
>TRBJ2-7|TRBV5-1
ASSFGTGDDEQY
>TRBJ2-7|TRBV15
ATRDQTYEQY
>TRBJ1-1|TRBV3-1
ASSPLLENTEAF
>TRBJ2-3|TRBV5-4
ASSQLDRADTQY
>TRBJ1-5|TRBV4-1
ASSQVYPTSIRGRQPQH
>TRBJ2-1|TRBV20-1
SARVASGGKYNEQF
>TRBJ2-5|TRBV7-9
ASSSAGGSSETQY
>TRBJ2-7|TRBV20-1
SAVAGGPDEQY
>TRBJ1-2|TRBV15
ATSRVPSYGYT
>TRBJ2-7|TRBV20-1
SARAGGPVERY
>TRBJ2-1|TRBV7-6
ASSALTAYNEQF
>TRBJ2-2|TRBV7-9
ASSKQGGTGELF
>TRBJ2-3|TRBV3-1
ASSLSPWPDTQY
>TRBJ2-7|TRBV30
AWSSPDSGSPLGSYEQY
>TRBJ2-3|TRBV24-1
ATSDPPGLTDTQY
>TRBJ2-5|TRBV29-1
SVASGVQETRY
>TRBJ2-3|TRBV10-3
ATRGQFRGVFTDTQY
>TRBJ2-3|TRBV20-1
SVAYEGTDTQY
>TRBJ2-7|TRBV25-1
ASSEGARYEQY
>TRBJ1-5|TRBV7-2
ASSPGVSNQPQH